Here is one TCR beta chain with its context. As yet, its antigen is unknown. The data were taken from a study of cytomegalovirus exposure and HLA in healthy donors. The V gene's germline CDR1 is SGHDN and CDR2 FVKESK. The trim removed 3 bases at V and 6 bases at J, leaving 9 bases unmatched. This CDR3 is 15 amino acids long. Study-wide results and limits: Across HLA loci, a later analysis found differing TCR association rates, with DRB1 most and HLA-C fewest. Sequencing had likely introduced a cluster of highly shared sequence variants as an artifact. Reports described diagnosis of cytomegalovirus status by the classifier as highly specific and sensitive.

The PCR used 60 Vbeta and 13 Jbeta primers. Measured with immunoSEQ multiplex PCR; TCRdb has only the in-frame clones, and not every one. The sample lists nearly 200,000 clones, 82% occurring once. The TCR sequence derives from a boy between 2 and 15 years old in good health and CMV-seronegative. V and J are TRBV14 and TRBJ2-3; TRBD1 aligns across 7 bases. Sequenced sample: PBMCs. This chain's CDR3 is CASSHIDRVRDTQYF. DNA for the CDR3: TGTGCCAGCAGCCATATAGACAGGGTCAGGGATACGCAGTATTTT.